This T cell receptor beta chain stems from a study of technical replicates of blood from several donors. The protocol was immunoSEQ multiplex PCR, while the TCRdb copy is restricted to in-frame clones and leaves out a portion. The sample lists some 80,000 clones, about 97% seen once, with about 0.31% in the top ten. Germline CDR1 and CDR2: SGHTA and FQGNSA. The V gene lost 6 bases and the J gene lost 12 bases, with 18 bases spanning the gap. The CDR3 covers 13 residues. This receptor was taken from a human donor in good health. The rearrangement joins TRBV7-2 to TRBJ2-1; D is undetermined. What was sequenced was T cells isolated from PBMCs. The chain's CDR3 is CASSQSLQQVQFF. CDR3 nucleotide sequence: TGTGCCAGCAGTCAAAGCCTACAGCAGGTGCAGTTCTTC.